Listed here is a single TCR beta chain. What this receptor recognizes is not known. There are no base qualities to consult, and no much larger clone falls within one base. Separate from the approximately 690-subject first cohort, the validation cohort of about 120 subjects was the group to which the donors belonged. The library was generated by the immunoSEQ multiplex PCR assay. The authors' pipeline ran thus. A statistical classification framework was developed to diagnose cytomegalovirus status using the catalog of TCR beta chain sequences. Held by TCRdb, this immuneACCESS table contains in-frame sequences only and omits some clones. Under half of the omission traces to an unresolved V gene where checked; the cause of the rest is unknown. V, J and clone size are those of that table, while D and trimming were read from the DNA. The sample table contains 150,000 to 200,000 clones; only one count was recorded for roughly 95% of them. Around 0.9% of the sample is held by the ten biggest clonotypes.

The sample originates from a study of cytomegalovirus exposure and HLA in healthy donors (dated by TCRdb to 2016 to 2017). Turning to the overall study: According to a later analysis, one platform produced both the 100 to 150 validation repertoires and the 620 or so repertoires of the first cohort. A separate validation cohort of 90 to 150 different subjects was used in addition to the roughly 720-subject first cohort. To predict cytomegalovirus infection status, the study combined high-throughput TCR immunosequencing, statistical association of individual TCRs with disease status, and machine learning. The study aimed to test whether signatures of past pathogen exposure could be identified by cataloging public T cell receptors. The full study reports these points: The classifier was reported to diagnose cytomegalovirus status with high specificity and sensitivity in both the original and validation cohorts. In vitro tests confirmed that a few of the cytomegalovirus-associated TCR beta chains recognize cytomegalovirus antigens. Subsequent analysis determined that TCRs grouped into clusters in the first cohort also showed a tendency toward co-occurrence across the 90 to 150 validation repertoires, and 85% to 95% of cluster scores exceeded 0. The study gave a list of 150 to 200 TCR beta chains associated with cytomegalovirus. The authors suggested that the approach could potentially be generalized to other disease states and immunological phenotypes. All 110 or so repertoires were used to score co-occurrence in the validation cohort in a later analysis, because that analysis had no HLA typing for the cohort. Most TCR sequences were observed very rarely across donors, whereas some public TCRs were present in many individuals.

Sequencing was performed on PBMCs. The origin of this receptor is a woman aged 18-30 years in good health and CMV-seronegative.

This receptor carries the CDR3 CSVEGLAGADTQYF. The nucleotide sequence is TGCAGCGTTGAAGGACTAGCGGGGGCAGATACGCAGTATTTT. The receptor chain draws on TRBV29-1 and TRBJ2-3; TRBD2 aligns with 12 central bases. The CDR3 sequence holds 14 residues, the cysteine and phenylalanine included. Of the read, only the CDR3 DNA is kept; its 42 bases are in frame from base 1. The CDR1 and CDR2 encoded by the germline V gene are SQVTM and ANQGSEA. Relative to germline, V is missing 1 base and J is missing 4 bases, with 0 bases of the junction outside any gene match.